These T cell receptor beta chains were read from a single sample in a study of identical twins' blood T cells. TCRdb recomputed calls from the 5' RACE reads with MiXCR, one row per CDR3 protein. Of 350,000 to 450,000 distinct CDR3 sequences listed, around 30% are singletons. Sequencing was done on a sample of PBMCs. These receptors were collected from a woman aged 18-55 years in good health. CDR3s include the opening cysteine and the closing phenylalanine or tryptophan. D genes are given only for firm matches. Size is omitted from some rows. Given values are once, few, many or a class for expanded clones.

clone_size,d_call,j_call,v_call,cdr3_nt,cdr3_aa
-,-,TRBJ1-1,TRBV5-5,TGTGCCAGCAGCTTCCAACCCGGGGACACTGAAGCTTTCTTT,CASSFQPGDTEAFF
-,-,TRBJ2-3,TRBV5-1,TGCGCCAGCAGCTTGGCGAAGTGGGGGACAGATACGCAGTATTTT,CASSLAKWGTDTQYF
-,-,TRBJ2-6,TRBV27,TGTGCCAGCTCTACCGTTTCCGCTGGGGCCAACGTCCTGACTTTC,CASSTVSAGANVLTF
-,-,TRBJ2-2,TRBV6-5,TGTGCCAGCAGTCCCTGGGAGAACACCGGGGAGCTGTTTTTT,CASSPWENTGELFF
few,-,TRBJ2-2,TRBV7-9,TGTGCCAGCAGCTTAGTCGGATCGAACACCGGGGAGCTGTTTTTT,CASSLVGSNTGELFF
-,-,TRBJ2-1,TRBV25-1,TGTGCCAGCAGTGGGAGGACTTACTACAATGAGCAGTTCTTC,CASSGRTYYNEQFF
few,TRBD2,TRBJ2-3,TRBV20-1,TGCAGTGCAGGACCCGGGACTAGCGGTTATACGCAGTATTTT,CSAGPGTSGYTQYF
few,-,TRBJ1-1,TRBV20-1,TGCAGTGCCCCGGACAGTAACACTGAAGCTTTCTTT,CSAPDSNTEAFF
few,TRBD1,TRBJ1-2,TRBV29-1,TGCAGCGCGACCGGGACAGGGCTCTATGGCTACACCTTC,CSATGTGLYGYTF
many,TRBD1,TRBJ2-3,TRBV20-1,TGCAGTGCTAGATTGGGGACAGGGGATTGGTACACAGATACGCAGTATTTT,CSARLGTGDWYTDTQYF
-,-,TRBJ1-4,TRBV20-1,TGCAGTGCGAGGACAGACAATGAAAAACTGTTTTTT,CSARTDNEKLFF
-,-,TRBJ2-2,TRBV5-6,TGTGCCAGCAGCTTACAGTTAACCGGGGAGCTGTTTTTT,CASSLQLTGELFF
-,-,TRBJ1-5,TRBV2,TGTGCCAGCACTAAGACTAGCAATCAGCCCCAGCATTTT,CASTKTSNQPQHF
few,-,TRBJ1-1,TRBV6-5,TGTGCCAGCACCTACGGTCAGGGGAGGACTGAAGCTTTCTTT,CASTYGQGRTEAFF
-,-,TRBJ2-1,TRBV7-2,TGTGCCAGCAGCTTAGCGTCTCCGTTCTTC,CASSLASPFF
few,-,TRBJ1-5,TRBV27,TGTGCCAGCGGGACATCCTCAGCATACAGGAATCAGCCCCAGCATTTT,CASGTSSAYRNQPQHF
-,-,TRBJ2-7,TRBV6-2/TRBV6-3,TGTGCCAGCAGTTACCTTCTACGGGACGAGCAGTACTTC,CASSYLLRDEQYF
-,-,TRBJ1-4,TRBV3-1,TGTGCCAGCAGCCAAGATTTTGGGGGTGAAAAACTGTTTTTT,CASSQDFGGEKLFF
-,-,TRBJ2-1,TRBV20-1,TGCAGTGCTAGACCGCCGGGTCGAGGGAATGAGCAGTTCTTC,CSARPPGRGNEQFF
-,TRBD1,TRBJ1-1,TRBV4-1,TGCGCCAGCAGAAAACCGGGACAGGCGAACACTGAAGCTTTCTTT,CASRKPGQANTEAFF
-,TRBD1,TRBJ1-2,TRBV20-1,TGCAGTGCGGGGGACAGGCGTAACTATGGCTACGCCTTC,CSAGDRRNYGYAF
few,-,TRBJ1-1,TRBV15,TGTGCCACCAGCAGACTGACAGGCACGAACACTGAAGCTTTCTTT,CATSRLTGTNTEAFF
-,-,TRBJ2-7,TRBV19,TGTGCCAGTAGTTCCGGACAGGGAGGGTACGAGCAGTACTTC,CASSSGQGGYEQYF
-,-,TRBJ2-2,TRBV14,TGTGCCAACAGCCAAAAAGTATACCTCGGGGACACCGGGGAGCTGTTTTTT,CANSQKVYLGDTGELFF
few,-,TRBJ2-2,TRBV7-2,TGTGCCAGCAGCTTAGAACAGGGCACCGGGGAGCTGTTTTTT,CASSLEQGTGELFF
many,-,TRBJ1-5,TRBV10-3,TGTGCCATCAGTGACAGTAATCAGCCCCAGCATTTT,CAISDSNQPQHF
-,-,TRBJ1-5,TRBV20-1,TGCAGTGCTAGAGATGGTGGACGTTGGCAGCATTTT,CSARDGGRWQHF
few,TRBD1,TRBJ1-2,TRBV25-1,TGTGCCAGCAGTGAACAGGGGGCGTGGGGCTACACCTTC,CASSEQGAWGYTF
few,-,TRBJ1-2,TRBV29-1,TGCAGCGTTGAGGCCGGGGGCTACACCTTC,CSVEAGGYTF
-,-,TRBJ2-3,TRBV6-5,TGTGCCAGCAGTTACTTTCTCGCGAAAGATACGCAGTATTTT,CASSYFLAKDTQYF
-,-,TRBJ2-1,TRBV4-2,TGTGCCAGCAGCCAAGTCGGGACTGTCAATGAGCAGTTCTTC,CASSQVGTVNEQFF
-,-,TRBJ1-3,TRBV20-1,TGCAGTGCTAGAGATGTCTACAGGGACTCTGGAAACACCATATATTTT,CSARDVYRDSGNTIYF
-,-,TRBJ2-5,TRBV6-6,TGTACCAGCAGTTCCCTTGTCCGGGGCCACCAAGAGACCCAGTACTTC,CTSSSLVRGHQETQYF
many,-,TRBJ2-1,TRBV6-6,TGTGCCAGCAGTTACGACCGTTACAATGAGCAGTTCTTC,CASSYDRYNEQFF
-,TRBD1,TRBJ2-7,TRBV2,TGTGCCAGCAATCAGGGGGAATGGGAGCAGTACTTC,CASNQGEWEQYF
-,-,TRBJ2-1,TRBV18,TGTGCCAGCTCACCACGGAGGGATAGTGATGAGCAGTTCTTC,CASSPRRDSDEQFF
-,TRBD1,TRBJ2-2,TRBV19,TGTGCCAGTAGTGTTGTACGACAGGGGGTAGCGGGTCTGACCGGGGAGCTGTTTTTT,CASSVVRQGVAGLTGELFF
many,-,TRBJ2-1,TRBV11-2,TGCGCCAGCAGCTTGGGTGTGGAGCAGTTCTTC,CASSLGVEQFF
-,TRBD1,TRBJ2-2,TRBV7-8,TGTGCCAGCAGCTTCGACAGGGGTTGGTACACCGGGGAGCTGTTTTTT,CASSFDRGWYTGELFF
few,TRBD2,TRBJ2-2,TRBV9,TGTGCCAGCAGCGTAGCAGCGGGGGCCACCGGGGAGCTGTTTTTT,CASSVAAGATGELFF
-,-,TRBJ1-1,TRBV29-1,TGCAGCGTCGGACAGCCGATGTACACTGAAGCTTTCTTT,CSVGQPMYTEAFF
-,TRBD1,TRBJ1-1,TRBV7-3,TGTGCCAGCAGCTTAGGCCCAGGGGGGTTTACTGAAGCTTTCTTT,CASSLGPGGFTEAFF
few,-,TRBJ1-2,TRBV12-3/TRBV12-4,TGTGCCAGCATGGGACTTCCCTATGGCTACACCTTC,CASMGLPYGYTF
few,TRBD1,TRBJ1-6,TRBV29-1,TGCAGCGTCGGGACAGGGAATTCACCCCTCCACTTT,CSVGTGNSPLHF
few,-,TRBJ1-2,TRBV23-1,TGCGCCAGCAGTCAGCAAGACAAGAACTATGGCTACACCTTC,CASSQQDKNYGYTF